The 5 T cell receptor beta chains listed next were all sequenced from one sample in a study of blood T cell repertoires in COVID-19. Sequencing was performed with immunoSEQ multiplex PCR; in TCRdb, only in-frame clones are kept and a portion is missing. The data hold roughly 200,000 clones, with 78% observed a single time. The sample consisted of peripheral blood. These receptors were collected from an elderly woman with active or convalescent COVID-19.

This chain uses TRBV7-2 with TRBJ1-5; maybe TRBD1 (5 bases). The CDR3 spans 15 residues. The V and J ends lost 2 bases and 0 bases respectively, with 8 bases between them. Per the germline V gene, CDR1 is SGHTA and CDR2 is FQGNSA. As DNA, the CDR3 is TGTGCCAGCAGCTTAAGGGGATATAGCAATCAGCCCCAGCATTTT. The encoded protein is CASSLRGYSNQPQHF.

This clone came up once. The genes are TRBV5-6 and TRBJ2-1; 9 nucleotides match TRBD1. Trimming at V came to 0 bases and at J to 6 bases, leaving 7 bases not matched to a gene. Germline V gives CDR1 SGHDT, CDR2 YYEEEE. The CDR3 has 16 residues. The CDR3 spells CASSLEGTGSGNEQFF. As DNA, the CDR3 is TGTGCCAGCAGCTTGGAAGGGACAGGGTCCGGCAATGAGCAGTTCTTC.

In DNA, the CDR3 is TGCAGCGTGCGACTAGCGGGGGCGACAGATACGCAGTATTTT. Translated, it gives CSVRLAGATDTQYF. V is TRBV29-1 and J is TRBJ2-3; 12 nucleotides match TRBD2. Losses at the gene ends were 6 bases for V and 3 bases for J; bases not matched to a gene: 4. Germline V gene sequence: CDR1 SQVTM, CDR2 ANQGSEA. There are 14 residues in the CDR3.

V gene TRBV5-4 combines with J gene TRBJ2-2; 8 bases map to TRBD1. The CDR3 is made up of 16 amino acids. The J segment lost 4 bases and the V segment lost 4 bases, leaving 9 bases of the junction unmatched. Germline loops: CDR1 SGHNT, CDR2 YYREEE (reference sequence). The CDR3 DNA follows: TGTGCCAGCAGCGGGATCGACAGGGGCAGCACCGGGGAGCTGTTTTTT. Its translation is CASSGIDRGSTGELFF.

This rearrangement joins TRBV28 to TRBJ2-6, with no clear D. CDR3 length: 15 amino acids. The V gene lost 6 bases and the J gene lost 0 bases, with 9 bases spanning the gap. Germline-derived CDR1 and CDR2 are MDHEN and SYDVKM. The CDR3 DNA sequence: TGTGCCAGCAGACTTAGAATCTCTGGGGCCAACGTCCTGACTTTC. It encodes CASRLRISGANVLTF.